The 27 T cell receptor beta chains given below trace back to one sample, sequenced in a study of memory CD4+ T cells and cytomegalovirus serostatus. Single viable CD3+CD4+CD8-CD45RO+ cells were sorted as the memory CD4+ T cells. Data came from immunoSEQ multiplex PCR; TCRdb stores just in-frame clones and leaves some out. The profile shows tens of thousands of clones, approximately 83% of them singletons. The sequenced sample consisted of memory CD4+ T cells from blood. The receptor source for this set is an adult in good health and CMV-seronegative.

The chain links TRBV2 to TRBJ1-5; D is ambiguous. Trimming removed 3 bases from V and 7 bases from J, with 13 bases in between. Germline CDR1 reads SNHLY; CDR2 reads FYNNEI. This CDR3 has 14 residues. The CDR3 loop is CASSEMSSAQPQHF. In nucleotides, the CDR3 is TGTGCCAGCAGTGAGATGTCGAGTGCCCAGCCCCAGCATTTT. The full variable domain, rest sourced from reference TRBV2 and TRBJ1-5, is EPEVTQTPSHQVTQMGQEVILRCVPISNHLYFYWYRQILGQKVEFLVSFYNNEISEKSEIFDDQFSVERPDGSNFTLKIRSTKLEDSAMYFCASSEMSSAQPQHFGDGTRLSIL.

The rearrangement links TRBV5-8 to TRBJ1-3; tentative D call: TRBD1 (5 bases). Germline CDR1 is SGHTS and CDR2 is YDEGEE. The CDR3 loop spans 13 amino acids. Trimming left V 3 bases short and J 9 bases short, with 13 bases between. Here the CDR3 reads CASSSKMGGTIYF. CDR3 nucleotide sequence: TGTGCCAGCAGCTCCAAGATGGGGGGCACCATATATTTT.

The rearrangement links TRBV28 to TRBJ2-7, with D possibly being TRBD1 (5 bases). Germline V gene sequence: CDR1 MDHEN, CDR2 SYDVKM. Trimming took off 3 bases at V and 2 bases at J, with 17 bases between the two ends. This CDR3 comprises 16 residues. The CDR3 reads CASSFTSAAGPYEQYF. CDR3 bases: TGTGCCAGCAGTTTTACTTCGGCGGCAGGGCCCTACGAGCAGTACTTC.

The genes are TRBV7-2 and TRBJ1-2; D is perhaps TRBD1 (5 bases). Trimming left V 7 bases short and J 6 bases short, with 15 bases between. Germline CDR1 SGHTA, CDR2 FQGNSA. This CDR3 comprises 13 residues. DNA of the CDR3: TGTGCCAGCAAGGTATTGGGGCTGGATGGCTACACCTTC. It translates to CASKVLGLDGYTF.

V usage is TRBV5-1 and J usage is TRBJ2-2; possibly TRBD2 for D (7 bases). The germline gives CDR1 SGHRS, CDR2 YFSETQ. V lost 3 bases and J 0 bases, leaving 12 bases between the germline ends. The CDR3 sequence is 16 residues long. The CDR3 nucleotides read TGCGCCAGCAGCTCTCGGGGGGCGACGAACACCGGGGAGCTGTTTTTT. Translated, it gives CASSSRGATNTGELFF.

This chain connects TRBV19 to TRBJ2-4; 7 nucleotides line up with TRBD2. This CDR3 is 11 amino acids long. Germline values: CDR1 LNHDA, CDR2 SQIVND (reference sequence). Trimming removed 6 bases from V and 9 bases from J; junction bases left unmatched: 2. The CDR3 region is CASRGGSIQYF. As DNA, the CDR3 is TGTGCCAGTAGGGGAGGGTCCATTCAGTACTTC. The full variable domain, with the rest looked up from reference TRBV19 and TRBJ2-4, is DGGITQSPKYLFRKEGQNVTLSCEQNLNHDAMYWYRQDPGQGLRLIYYSQIVNDFQKGDIAEGYSVSREKKESFPLTVTSAQKNPTAFYLCASRGGSIQYFGAGTRLSVL.

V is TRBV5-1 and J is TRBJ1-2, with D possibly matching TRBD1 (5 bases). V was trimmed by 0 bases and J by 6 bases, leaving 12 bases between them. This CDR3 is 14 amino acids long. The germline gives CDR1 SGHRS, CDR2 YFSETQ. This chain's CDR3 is CASSLDGQGNGYTF. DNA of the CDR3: TGCGCCAGCAGCTTGGATGGGCAGGGTAATGGCTACACCTTC.

CDR3 bases: TGTGCCAGCCGACAGACCTACTCTGGAAACACCATATATTTT. Translated: CASRQTYSGNTIYF. The chain carries TRBV27 and TRBJ1-3; the D gene is possibly TRBD1 (5 bases). This CDR3 comprises 14 residues. V lost 8 bases and J 0 bases, leaving 11 bases between the germline ends. The germline CDR1 and CDR2 sequences are MNHEY and SMNVEV (reference sequence).

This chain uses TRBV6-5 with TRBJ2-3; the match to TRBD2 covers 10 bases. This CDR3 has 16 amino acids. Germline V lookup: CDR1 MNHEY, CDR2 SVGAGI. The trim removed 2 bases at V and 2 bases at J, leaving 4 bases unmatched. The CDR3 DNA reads TGTGCCAGCAGTTACAAGACTAGCGGGCACACAGATACGCAGTATTTT. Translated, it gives CASSYKTSGHTDTQYF.

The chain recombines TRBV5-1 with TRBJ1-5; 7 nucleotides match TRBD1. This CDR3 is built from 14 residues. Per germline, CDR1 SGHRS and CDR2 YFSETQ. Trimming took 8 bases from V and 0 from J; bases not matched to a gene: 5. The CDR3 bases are TGCGCCAGACCGGGACAGTTTAGCAATCAGCCCCAGCATTTT. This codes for CARPGQFSNQPQHF.

Here the CDR3 reads CASSRRQGPDGELFF. CDR3 DNA: TGCGCCAGCAGCCGACGACAGGGGCCGGACGGGGAGCTGTTTTTT. The chain employs TRBV5-1 and TRBJ2-2, with 8 bases identical to TRBD1. CDR1 is SGHRS and CDR2 is YFSETQ in the germline V gene. The CDR3 loop spans 15 amino acids. The junction had 9 bases not matched to a gene; V was cut back by 4 bases and J by 7 bases.

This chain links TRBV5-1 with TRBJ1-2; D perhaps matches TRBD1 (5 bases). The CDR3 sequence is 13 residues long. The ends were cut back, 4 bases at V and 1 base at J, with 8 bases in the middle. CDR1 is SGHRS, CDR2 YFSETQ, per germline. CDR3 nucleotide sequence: TGCGCCAGCAGCGGGCAGGGTAACTATGGCTACACCTTC. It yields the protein CASSGQGNYGYTF. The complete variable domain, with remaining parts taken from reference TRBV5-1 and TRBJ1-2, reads KAGVTQTPRYLIKTRGQQVTLSCSPISGHRSVSWYQQTPGQGLQFLFEYFSETQRNKGNFPGRFSGRQFSNSRSEMNVSTLELGDSALYLCASSGQGNYGYTFGSGTRLTVV.

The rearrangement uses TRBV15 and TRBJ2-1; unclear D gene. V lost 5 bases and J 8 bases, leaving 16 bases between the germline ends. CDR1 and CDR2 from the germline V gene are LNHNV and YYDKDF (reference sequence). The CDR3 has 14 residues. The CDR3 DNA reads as TGTGCCACCAGCCCCCGACCCGGGCAGGATGAGCAGTTCTTC. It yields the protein CATSPRPGQDEQFF.

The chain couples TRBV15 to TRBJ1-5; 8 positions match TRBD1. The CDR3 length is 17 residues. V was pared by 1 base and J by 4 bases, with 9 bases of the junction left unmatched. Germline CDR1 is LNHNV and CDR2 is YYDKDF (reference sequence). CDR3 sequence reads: CATSRGRGYRGNQPQHF. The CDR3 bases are TGTGCCACCAGCAGAGGGAGGGGGTACAGGGGGAATCAGCCCCAGCATTTT.

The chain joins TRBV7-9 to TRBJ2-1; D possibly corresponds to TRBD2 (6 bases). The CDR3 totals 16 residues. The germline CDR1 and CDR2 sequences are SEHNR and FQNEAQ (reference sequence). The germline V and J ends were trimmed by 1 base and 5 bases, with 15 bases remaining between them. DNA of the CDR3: TGTGCCAGCAGCTTAGATAGACGGCGCGGGGACAATGAGCAGTTCTTC. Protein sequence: CASSLDRRRGDNEQFF.

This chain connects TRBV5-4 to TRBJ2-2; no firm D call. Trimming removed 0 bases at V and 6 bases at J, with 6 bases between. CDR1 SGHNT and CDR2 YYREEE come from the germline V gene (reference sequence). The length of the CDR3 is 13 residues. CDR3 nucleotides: TGTGCCAGCAGCTTGGGGATCTCCGGGGAGCTGTTTTTT. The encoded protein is CASSLGISGELFF.

The CDR3 region is CASSLGRGPSGYTGELFF. CDR3 DNA: TGTGCCAGCAGCTTAGGCAGGGGCCCTTCGGGGTACACCGGGGAGCTGTTTTTT. This rearrangement joins TRBV11-1 to TRBJ2-2; TRBD1 might be the D (6 bases). This CDR3 contains 18 residues. Germline V gene data show CDR1 as SGHAT and CDR2 as FQDESV (reference sequence). V was pared by 1 base and J by 3 bases, with 18 bases between.

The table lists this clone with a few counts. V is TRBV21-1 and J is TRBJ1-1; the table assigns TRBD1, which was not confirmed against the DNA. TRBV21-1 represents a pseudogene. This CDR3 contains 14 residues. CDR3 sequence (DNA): TGTGCCAGCAGCTTACGGACAGGGAACACTGAAGCTTTCTTT. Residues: CASSLRTGNTEAFF.

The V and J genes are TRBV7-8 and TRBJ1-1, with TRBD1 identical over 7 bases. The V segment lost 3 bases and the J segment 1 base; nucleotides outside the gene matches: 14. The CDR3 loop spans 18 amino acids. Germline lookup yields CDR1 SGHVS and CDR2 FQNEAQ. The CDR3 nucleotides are TGTGCCAGCAGCTTCGACAGGGAGGTGTGGAGGACGAACACTGAAGCTTTCTTT. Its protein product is CASSFDREVWRTNTEAFF.

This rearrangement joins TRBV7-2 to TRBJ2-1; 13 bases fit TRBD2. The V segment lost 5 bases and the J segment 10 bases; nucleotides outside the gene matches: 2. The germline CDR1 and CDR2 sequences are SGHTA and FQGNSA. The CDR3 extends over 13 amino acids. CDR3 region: CASSRGLAGEQFF. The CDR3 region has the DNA TGTGCCAGCAGCCGGGGACTAGCGGGGGAGCAGTTCTTC.

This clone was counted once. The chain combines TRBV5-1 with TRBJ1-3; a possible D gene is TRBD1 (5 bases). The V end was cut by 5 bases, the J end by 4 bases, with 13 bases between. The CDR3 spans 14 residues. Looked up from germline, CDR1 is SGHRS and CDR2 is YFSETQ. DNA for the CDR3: TGCGCCAGCAGTTCCGGGACGGCGGGAAACACCATATATTTT. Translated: CASSSGTAGNTIYF.

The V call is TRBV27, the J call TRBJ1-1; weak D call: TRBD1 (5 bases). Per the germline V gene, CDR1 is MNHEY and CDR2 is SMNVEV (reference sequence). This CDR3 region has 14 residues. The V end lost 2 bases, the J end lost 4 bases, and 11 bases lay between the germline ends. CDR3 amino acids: CASSLLDGGTEAFF. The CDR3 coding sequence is TGTGCCAGCAGTTTACTGGACGGGGGCACTGAAGCTTTCTTT.

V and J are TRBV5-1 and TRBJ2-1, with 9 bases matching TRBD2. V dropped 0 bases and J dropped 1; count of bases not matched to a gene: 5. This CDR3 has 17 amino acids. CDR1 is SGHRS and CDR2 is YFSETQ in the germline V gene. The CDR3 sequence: CASSLASTSGSYNEQFF. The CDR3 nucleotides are TGCGCCAGCAGCTTGGCCTCGACTAGCGGTTCCTACAATGAGCAGTTCTTC.

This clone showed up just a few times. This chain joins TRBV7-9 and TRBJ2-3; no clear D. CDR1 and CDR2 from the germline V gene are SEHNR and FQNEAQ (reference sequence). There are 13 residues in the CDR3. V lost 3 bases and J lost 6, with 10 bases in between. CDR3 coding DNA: TGTGCCAGCAGCTTTGATCAGCAGGATACGCAGTATTTT. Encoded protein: CASSFDQQDTQYF.

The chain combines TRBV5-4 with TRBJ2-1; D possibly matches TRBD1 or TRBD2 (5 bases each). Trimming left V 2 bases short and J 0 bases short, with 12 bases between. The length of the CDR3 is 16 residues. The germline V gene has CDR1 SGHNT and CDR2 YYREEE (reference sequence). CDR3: CASSFGGTSSYNEQFF. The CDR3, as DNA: TGTGCCAGCAGCTTTGGGGGTACCAGCTCCTACAATGAGCAGTTCTTC.

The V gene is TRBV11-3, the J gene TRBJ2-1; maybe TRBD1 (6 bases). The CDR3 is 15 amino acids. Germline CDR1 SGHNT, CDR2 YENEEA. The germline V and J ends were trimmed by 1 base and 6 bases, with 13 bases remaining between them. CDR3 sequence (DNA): TGTGCCAGCAGCTTAGGGGGGACAACCTTCAATGAGCAGTTCTTC. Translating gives CASSLGGTTFNEQFF. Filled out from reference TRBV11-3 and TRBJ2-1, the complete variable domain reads EAGVVQSPRYKIIEKKQPVAFWCNPISGHNTLYWYLQNLGQGPELLIRYENEEAVDDSQLPKDRFSAERLKGVDSTLKIQPAELGDSAVYLCASSLGGTTFNEQFFGPGTRLTVL.

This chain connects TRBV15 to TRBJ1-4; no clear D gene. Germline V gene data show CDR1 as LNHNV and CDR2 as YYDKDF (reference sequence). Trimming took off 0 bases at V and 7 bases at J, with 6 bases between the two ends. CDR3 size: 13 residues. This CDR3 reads CATSRDRGEKLFF. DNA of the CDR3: TGTGCCACCAGCAGAGATCGGGGTGAAAAACTGTTTTTT.